These T cell receptor beta chains were read from a single sample in a study of OX40 agonist ivuxolimab in advanced cancers. Clones were read by immunoSEQ multiplex PCR, and TCRdb kept only the in-frame ones, dropping some. This table holds 20,000 to 25,000 clones, about nine tenths found once. The sample here was CD4+ or CD8+ T cells sorted from blood, taken in a trial of the OX40 agonist ivuxolimab. The receptors derive from an adult with an advanced solid tumor such as melanoma, head and neck, liver or kidney cancer. CDR3s include the opening cysteine and the closing phenylalanine or tryptophan. The D gene is left open where the match is weak. Only part of the rows carry a size: once, few, many, or a class if the clone is expanded.

J: TRBJ2-1
V: TRBV18
D: TRBD2
size: once
DNA: TGTGCCAGCTCACCCGCACCGGGGGGACTTAATGAGCAGTTCTTC
CDR3: CASSPAPGGLNEQFF

J: TRBJ2-1
V: TRBV4-1
D: .
size: .
DNA: TGCGCCAGCAGCCAAGATGCATCCAGCGGACTAACCAATGAGCAGTTCTTC
CDR3: CASSQDASSGLTNEQFF

J: TRBJ2-3
V: TRBV9
D: TRBD2
size: .
DNA: TGTGCCAGCAGCCCGGGGACTAGCGGGTTTAGCACAGATACGCAGTATTTT
CDR3: CASSPGTSGFSTDTQYF

J: TRBJ1-5
V: TRBV19
D: TRBD1
size: .
DNA: TGTGCCAGTAGTACGTCAAGGACAGGGGGTGTTCTTTTTTTGCAGCCCCAGCATTTT
CDR3: CASSTSRTGGVLFLQPQHF

J: TRBJ1-5
V: TRBV5-1
D: .
size: .
DNA: TGCGCCAGCAGCCTACTGGGCCGGGGGATTAGCAATCAGCCCCAGCATTTT
CDR3: CASSLLGRGISNQPQHF

J: TRBJ2-3
V: TRBV27
D: TRBD2
size: .
DNA: TGTGCCAGCAGTACGATAGCGGGAGGGCGATCAAATACGCAGTATTTT
CDR3: CASSTIAGGRSNTQYF

J: TRBJ1-2
V: TRBV7-2
D: TRBD1
size: .
DNA: TGTGCCAGCAGCGGCCGGTCGGGACAGGGTAACTATGGCTACACCTTC
CDR3: CASSGRSGQGNYGYTF

J: TRBJ1-3
V: TRBV29-1
D: .
size: .
DNA: TGCAACGTTGTGGGCCAGGGGAACTCTGGAAACACCATATATTTT
CDR3: CNVVGQGNSGNTIYF

J: TRBJ1-2
V: TRBV7-9
D: TRBD1
size: .
DNA: TGTGCCAGCAGCTTTCCGGGACAGGGGGCCGGCTACACCTTC
CDR3: CASSFPGQGAGYTF

J: TRBJ2-3
V: TRBV7-9
D: .
size: .
DNA: TGTGCCAGCAGCTTAGAGGGTAGGCGGGGCACAGATACGCAGTATTTT
CDR3: CASSLEGRRGTDTQYF

J: TRBJ2-7
V: TRBV6-1
D: .
size: .
DNA: TGTGCCAGCAGTGAAGGGGGCCTCCGGAACGAGCAGTACTTC
CDR3: CASSEGGLRNEQYF

J: TRBJ2-1
V: TRBV7-6
D: .
size: .
DNA: TGTGCCAGCAGCCACGACCGGGTCACCTACAATGAGCAGTTCTTC
CDR3: CASSHDRVTYNEQFF

J: TRBJ2-3
V: TRBV13
D: TRBD1
size: .
DNA: TGTGCCAGCAGCGGCGGATCGACAGGGTTGACAGATACGCAGTATTTT
CDR3: CASSGGSTGLTDTQYF

J: TRBJ1-5
V: TRBV18
D: .
size: .
DNA: TGTGCCAGCTCGAGGGATTATAATCAGCCCCAGCATTTT
CDR3: CASSRDYNQPQHF

J: TRBJ1-2
V: TRBV5-6
D: TRBD1
size: few
DNA: TGTGCCAGCAGCCCAGGGACAGGCTTACTTTCTGGCTACACCTTC
CDR3: CASSPGTGLLSGYTF

J: TRBJ1-2
V: TRBV4-1
D: .
size: .
DNA: TGCGCCAGCAGCCATGAGGGGACGAACTATGGCTACACCTTC
CDR3: CASSHEGTNYGYTF

J: TRBJ2-1
V: TRBV4-3
D: .
size: .
DNA: TGCGCCAGCAACCAAGGGGGGGCGAATGAGCAGTTCTTC
CDR3: CASNQGGANEQFF

J: TRBJ1-1
V: TRBV5-1
D: .
size: .
DNA: TGCGCCAGCAGCTTGGACTTACAGGGAGGTTACACTGAAGCTTTCTTT
CDR3: CASSLDLQGGYTEAFF

J: TRBJ2-3
V: TRBV7-6
D: TRBD2
size: .
DNA: TGTGCCAGCAGCTTAAGGGCCCTAGCGGTTGGAAATACGCAGTATTTT
CDR3: CASSLRALAVGNTQYF

J: TRBJ2-3
V: TRBV19
D: .
size: .
DNA: TGTGCCAGTAGTGCAACAGCGTCAGATACGCAGTATTTT
CDR3: CASSATASDTQYF

J: TRBJ1-6
V: TRBV4-1
D: .
size: .
DNA: TGCGCCAGCAGCCAAGGACCTAGTTCAGGGAATAGGAATTCACCCCTCCACTTT
CDR3: CASSQGPSSGNRNSPLHF

J: TRBJ2-7
V: TRBV5-1
D: .
size: .
DNA: TGCGCCAGCAGCCTGGGGGATGCCTACGAGCAGTACTTC
CDR3: CASSLGDAYEQYF

J: TRBJ2-7
V: TRBV18
D: TRBD1
size: once
DNA: TGTGCCAGCTCAATGAGACAGGGTTTCGACGAGCAGTACTTC
CDR3: CASSMRQGFDEQYF

J: TRBJ2-7
V: TRBV6-1
D: TRBD1
size: .
DNA: TGTGCCAGCATTAGTAGGGACAGGCTGCTGAACGAGCAGTACTTC
CDR3: CASISRDRLLNEQYF

J: TRBJ1-6
V: TRBV7-2
D: .
size: .
DNA: TGTGCCAGCAGCTTTGGACTGCCTAGTAATTCACCCCTCCACTTT
CDR3: CASSFGLPSNSPLHF

J: TRBJ1-6
V: TRBV6-5
D: TRBD1
size: .
DNA: TGTGCCAGCAGTTACCTGGGACAGGGGAATTATTCACCCCTCCACTTT
CDR3: CASSYLGQGNYSPLHF

J: TRBJ2-2
V: TRBV14
D: .
size: .
DNA: TGTGCCAGCAGCCAAGCAGGCCCCGGGGAGCTGTTTTTT
CDR3: CASSQAGPGELFF

J: TRBJ1-2
V: TRBV4-3
D: .
size: .
DNA: TGCGCCAGCAGCCAAGGTGGGGGGCGAACGGATGGCTACACCTTC
CDR3: CASSQGGGRTDGYTF

J: TRBJ1-5
V: TRBV7-3
D: .
size: .
DNA: TGTGCCAGCAGCTTAGCGACTGGATATGGCAATCAGCCCCAGCATTTT
CDR3: CASSLATGYGNQPQHF

J: TRBJ2-1
V: TRBV9
D: TRBD1
size: .
DNA: TGTGCCAGCAGCGCAGGGACAGCGTCCATCTACAATGAGCAGTTCTTC
CDR3: CASSAGTASIYNEQFF

J: TRBJ1-6
V: TRBV6-1
D: .
size: .
DNA: TGTGCCAGCATTAGAGACGGGGGTTCACCCCTCCACTTT
CDR3: CASIRDGGSPLHF

J: TRBJ2-7
V: TRBV7-9
D: TRBD1
size: .
DNA: TGTGCCAGCAGCGCCCCGGGACAGGGGCCCTACGAGCAGTACTTC
CDR3: CASSAPGQGPYEQYF

J: TRBJ1-2
V: TRBV5-8
D: .
size: .
DNA: TGTGCCAGCAGCTTGTTCGGCGGGGACTTTAACTATGGCTACACCTTC
CDR3: CASSLFGGDFNYGYTF

J: TRBJ2-1
V: TRBV11-3
D: .
size: .
DNA: TGTGCCAGCAGTTCTACTGAGGATGAGCAGTTCTTC
CDR3: CASSSTEDEQFF

J: TRBJ2-1
V: TRBV7-2
D: .
size: .
DNA: TGTGCCAGCAGCTTAGGCCTAAGGCCCCATGAGCAGTTCTTC
CDR3: CASSLGLRPHEQFF

J: TRBJ1-1
V: TRBV27
D: .
size: .
DNA: TGTGCCAGCAGTCTACTGGGGGGTGACACTGAAGCTTTCTTT
CDR3: CASSLLGGDTEAFF